A selection of T cell receptor beta chains follows, all from one sample in a study of T cell responses to AZD1222 COVID-19 vaccine. Sequencing was performed with immunoSEQ multiplex PCR; in TCRdb, only in-frame clones are kept and a portion is missing. The sample consists of tens of thousands of clones, around 87% of them appearing once. The specimen was peripheral blood, collected on day 0 of AZD1222 vaccination. Every receptor here comes from an adult in good health. CDR3s include the opening cysteine and the closing phenylalanine or tryptophan. The D gene is left open where the match is weak. Not every row has a clone size; where given, it reads once, few, many or a size class.

12	-	TRBJ2-5	-	TRBV19	CATGPTGQTQYF	TGTGCCACTGGACCCACCGGACAGACCCAGTACTTC
15	-	TRBJ1-1	-	TRBV28	CASSSPAGMNTEAFF	TGTGCCAGCAGCTCTCCTGCCGGTATGAACACTGAAGCTTTCTTT
16	once	TRBJ2-2	-	TRBV4-3	CASSQDGPANTGELFF	TGCGCCAGCAGCCAAGATGGACCAGCCAACACCGGGGAGCTGTTTTTT
12	-	TRBJ1-3	-	TRBV6-4	CASVTGCDTIYF	TGTGCCAGCGTCACAGGGTGCGACACCATATATTTT
15	-	TRBJ1-4	-	TRBV7-9	CASSLLTATNEKLFF	TGTGCCAGCAGCTTGTTGACAGCAACTAATGAAAAACTGTTTTTT
11	-	TRBJ1-3	-	TRBV24-1	CATITGNTIYF	TGTGCCACCATTACTGGAAACACCATATATTTT
14	-	TRBJ1-1	-	TRBV30	CAWSQHGPKGRAFF	TGTGCCTGGAGTCAGCACGGACCCAAAGGACGGGCTTTCTTT
13	-	TRBJ1-5	-	TRBV29-1	CSVEGRGGQPQHF	TGCAGCGTTGAGGGCAGGGGTGGACAGCCCCAGCATTTT
12	-	TRBJ1-2	-	TRBV5-8	CASSLVQGGYTF	TGTGCCAGCAGCTTGGTCCAGGGTGGCTACACCTTC
15	once	TRBJ1-1	-	TRBV6-1	CASSERSSFSTEAFF	TGTGCCAGCAGTGAAAGAAGTTCATTTTCGACTGAAGCTTTCTTT
14	-	TRBJ1-3	TRBD1	TRBV6-5	CASSLRGRGNTIYF	TGTGCCAGCAGTTTGAGGGGGCGCGGAAACACCATATATTTT
13	-	TRBJ2-2	-	TRBV27	CASSLANTGELFF	TGTGCCAGCAGTTTAGCCAACACCGGGGAGCTGTTTTTT
16	-	TRBJ2-2	-	TRBV7-8	CASSLIRQEDTGELFF	TGTGCCAGCAGCTTAATTCGACAGGAAGACACCGGGGAGCTGTTTTTT
14	-	TRBJ2-7	TRBD1	TRBV19	CASSTGQVQDEQYF	TGTGCCAGTAGTACGGGACAGGTTCAGGACGAGCAGTACTTC
15	few	TRBJ2-7	TRBD2	TRBV19	CASSRSSSGGNEQYF	TGTGCCAGTAGTAGGTCGTCCAGCGGGGGCAACGAGCAGTACTTC
14	-	TRBJ1-5	-	TRBV25-1	CASSLGRTNQPQHF	TGTGCCAGCAGTTTGGGCAGGACTAATCAGCCCCAGCATTTT
15	-	TRBJ2-7	TRBD1	TRBV19	CASSTHGQGGYEQYF	TGTGCCAGTAGTACCCACGGACAGGGCGGTTACGAGCAGTACTTC
16	-	TRBJ1-1	TRBD1	TRBV3-1/TRBV3-2	CASSNTTRGRRTEAFF	TGTGCCAGCAGCAACACTACCAGGGGGCGTAGGACTGAAGCTTTCTTT
12	-	TRBJ2-3	-	TRBV5-1	CASIGTSDTQYF	TGCGCCAGCATAGGAACTTCAGATACGCAGTATTTT
15	-	TRBJ2-3	-	TRBV3-1/TRBV3-2	CASTPGPILTDTQYF	TGTGCCAGCACCCCCGGCCCAATTCTCACAGATACGCAGTATTTT
14	-	TRBJ1-1	TRBD1	TRBV28	CASSLWTGTTEAFF	TGTGCCAGCAGTCTCTGGACAGGGACCACTGAAGCTTTCTTT
12	-	TRBJ1-2	-	TRBV9	CASSALGYGYTF	TGTGCCAGCAGCGCCCTTGGCTATGGCTACACCTTC
14	few	TRBJ1-5	-	TRBV28	CASSLAGLRQPQHF	TGTGCCAGCAGTTTAGCAGGGTTGCGTCAGCCCCAGCATTTT
12	-	TRBJ1-1	-	TRBV18	CASSPRETEAFF	TGTGCCAGCTCACCCCGGGAAACAGAAGCTTTCTTT
18	-	TRBJ1-4	-	TRBV9	CASSPHRTTPATNEKLFF	TGTGCCAGCAGCCCCCATAGGACGACCCCTGCAACTAATGAAAAACTGTTTTTT
14	-	TRBJ2-2	-	TRBV29-1	CSVERQANTGELFF	TGCAGCGTTGAAAGACAGGCGAACACCGGGGAGCTGTTTTTT
15	once	TRBJ1-3	TRBD1	TRBV6-5	CASRQTGYSGNTIYF	TGTGCCAGCAGACAGACAGGGTACTCTGGAAACACCATATATTTT
15	-	TRBJ1-2	-	TRBV28	CASSSFPGLGYGYTF	TGTGCCAGCAGTTCGTTTCCGGGGCTGGGGTATGGCTACACCTTC
14	-	TRBJ1-2	TRBD1	TRBV27	CASSATGGIGGYTF	TGTGCCAGCAGTGCAACAGGGGGAATCGGGGGCTACACCTTC
13	-	TRBJ1-2	-	TRBV28	CASNPGYVGGYTF	TGTGCCAGCAACCCTGGATATGTGGGTGGCTACACCTTC
13	-	TRBJ2-1	TRBD2	TRBV29-1	CSVAGTRGNEQFF	TGCAGCGTGGCCGGGACTAGGGGGAATGAGCAGTTCTTC
13	-	TRBJ1-1	-	TRBV11-3	CASSRDGAGEAFF	TGTGCCAGCAGCCGGGACGGGGCCGGTGAAGCTTTCTTT
11	-	TRBJ1-1	-	TRBV5-8	CASRGGTEAFF	TGTGCCAGCAGGGGGGGCACTGAAGCTTTCTTT
16	-	TRBJ2-3	-	TRBV11-3	CASSFGNTYSTDTQYF	TGTGCCAGCAGCTTCGGGAACACCTATAGCACAGATACGCAGTATTTT
14	-	TRBJ1-5	-	TRBV14	CAQERNQGGQPQHF	TGTGCCCAAGAACGTAACCAGGGAGGACAGCCCCAGCATTTT
16	-	TRBJ2-7	-	TRBV4-2	CASSQRDRDLSYEQYF	TGTGCCAGCAGCCAGAGGGATCGGGATCTCTCCTACGAGCAGTACTTC
12	-	TRBJ1-6	-	TRBV3-1/TRBV3-2	CASSLGDSPLHF	TGTGCCAGCAGCCTCGGGGATTCACCCCTCCACTTT
12	-	TRBJ1-1	-	TRBV6-5	CASSRGSTEAFF	TGTGCCAGCAGTCGAGGGAGCACTGAAGCTTTCTTT
16	-	TRBJ2-6	-	TRBV4-2	CASSQDESSGANVLTF	TGTGCCAGCAGCCAAGACGAGAGCTCTGGGGCCAACGTCCTGACTTTC
19	-	TRBJ2-1	TRBD2	TRBV14	CASSQAFGLAGASYNEQFF	TGTGCCAGCAGCCAAGCCTTCGGGCTAGCGGGAGCCTCTTACAATGAGCAGTTCTTC
13	-	TRBJ2-2	-	TRBV10-1	CASRPKNTGELFF	TGCGCCAGCCGACCGAAGAACACCGGGGAGCTGTTTTTT
15	-	TRBJ2-5	-	TRBV6-5	CASRTSGMGQETQYF	TGTGCCAGCAGGACCAGCGGAATGGGACAAGAGACCCAGTACTTC
15	once	TRBJ1-2	-	TRBV19	CASSIDLAVSYGYTF	TGTGCCAGTAGTATAGATCTTGCCGTTAGCTATGGCTACACCTTC
15	few	TRBJ2-6	-	TRBV6-2/TRBV6-3	CASSGRISGANVLTF	TGTGCCAGCAGTGGACGGATCTCTGGGGCCAACGTCCTGACTTTC
16	-	TRBJ1-2	TRBD1	TRBV9	CASSVDTGGSNYGYTF	TGTGCCAGCAGCGTAGACACAGGGGGCTCTAACTATGGCTACACCTTC
14	once	TRBJ1-4	TRBD1	TRBV3-1/TRBV3-2	CASSYGTGDEKLFF	TGTGCCAGCAGCTACGGGACAGGGGATGAAAAACTGTTTTTT
17	-	TRBJ2-1	TRBD2	TRBV7-2	CASSTASGRRSYNEQFF	TGTGCCAGCAGCACCGCTAGCGGGAGGCGCTCCTACAATGAGCAGTTCTTC